This T cell receptor beta chain is from a study of CD8+CD57+ T cells in acquired aplastic anemia. About the study: The average read count for CD4+ cells in healthy donors was 10 million to 12 million.

Trimming left V 5 bases short and J 5 bases short, with 7 bases between. The CDR3 totals 12 residues. Germline CDR1 reads LNHDA; CDR2 reads SQIVND (reference sequence). TCR beta VDJ and CDR3 profiles were obtained from a genomic DNA template. MiXCR, applied by TCRdb to the reads, yields one record per CDR3 protein. The sample records 68,000 or so distinct CDR3 sequences, roughly half being singletons. The source of this sequence is a human donor in good health, serving as a control. The material sequenced was sorted CD4+, CD8+, or CD8+CD57+ T cells (not recorded which) from PBMCs. The chain has TRBV19 and TRBJ1-5; no firm D call. The CDR3: CASSVQDQPQHF. CDR3 coding DNA: TGTGCCAGTAGTGTGCAGGATCAGCCCCAGCATTTT.